The present T cell receptor beta chain was sequenced within a study of beta chain features in type 1 diabetes. Broader study findings: For patients, the naive, central memory and Treg TCRB repertoires appeared more alike than for healthy donors. Moderate yet significant TCRB CDR3 shortening was seen in Type 1 diabetes patients in all four CD4+ subsets.

As concerns this clone: Its antigen is not known.

Germline V gives CDR1 SGHRS, CDR2 YFSETQ. Unmatched junction bases numbered 4, after V lost 1 base and J lost 4 bases. This CDR3 has 14 residues. Reverse transcribing all isolated RNA meant expressed TCRB transcripts were sequenced. Clones were read by immunoSEQ multiplex PCR, and TCRdb kept only the in-frame ones, dropping some. This table has nearly 350,000 clones, roughly 8.8% appearing once. The sample taken for sequencing was central memory CD4+ T cells from blood. The sequence derives from a man aged 30 to 39 with type 1 diabetes. The chain couples TRBV5-1 to TRBJ1-2; 7 bases are shared with TRBD1. The CDR3 DNA is TGCGCCAGCAGCTTGACAGGGGAAGTCTATGGCTACACCTTC. Translating it yields CASSLTGEVYGYTF. The whole variable domain, remainder taken from reference TRBV5-1 and TRBJ1-2, is KAGVTQTPRYLIKTRGQQVTLSCSPISGHRSVSWYQQTPGQGLQFLFEYFSETQRNKGNFPGRFSGRQFSNSRSEMNVSTLELGDSALYLCASSLTGEVYGYTFGSGTRLTVV.